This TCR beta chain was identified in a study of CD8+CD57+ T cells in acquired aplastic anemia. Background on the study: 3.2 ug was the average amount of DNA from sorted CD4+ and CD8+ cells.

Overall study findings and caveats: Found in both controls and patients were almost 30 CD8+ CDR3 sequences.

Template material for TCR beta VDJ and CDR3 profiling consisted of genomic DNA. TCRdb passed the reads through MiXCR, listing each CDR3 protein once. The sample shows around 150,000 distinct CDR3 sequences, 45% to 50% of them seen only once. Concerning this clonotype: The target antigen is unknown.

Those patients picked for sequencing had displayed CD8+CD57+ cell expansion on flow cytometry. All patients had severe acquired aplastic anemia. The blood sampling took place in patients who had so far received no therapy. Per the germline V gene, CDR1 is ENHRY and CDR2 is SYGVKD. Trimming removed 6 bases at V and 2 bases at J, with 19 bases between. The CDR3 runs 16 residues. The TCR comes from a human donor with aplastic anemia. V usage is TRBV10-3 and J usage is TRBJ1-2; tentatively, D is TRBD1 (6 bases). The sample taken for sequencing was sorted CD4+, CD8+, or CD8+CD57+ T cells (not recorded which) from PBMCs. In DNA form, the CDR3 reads TGTGCCATCAGCCAAGACGGGGGGCAGGGAAACTATGGCTACACCTTC. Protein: CAISQDGGQGNYGYTF.